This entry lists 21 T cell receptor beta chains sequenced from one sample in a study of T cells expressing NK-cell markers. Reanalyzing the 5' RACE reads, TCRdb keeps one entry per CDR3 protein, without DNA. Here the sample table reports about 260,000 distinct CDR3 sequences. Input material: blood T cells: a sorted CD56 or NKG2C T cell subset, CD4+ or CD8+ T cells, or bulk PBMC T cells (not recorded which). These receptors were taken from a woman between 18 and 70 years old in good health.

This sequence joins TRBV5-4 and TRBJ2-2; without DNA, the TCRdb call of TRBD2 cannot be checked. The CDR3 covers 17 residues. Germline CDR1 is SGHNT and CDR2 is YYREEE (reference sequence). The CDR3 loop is CASSPGGSRGITGELFF.

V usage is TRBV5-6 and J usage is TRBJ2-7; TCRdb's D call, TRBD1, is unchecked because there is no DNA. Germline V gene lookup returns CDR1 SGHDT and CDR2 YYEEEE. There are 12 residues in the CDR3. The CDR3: CASSLRAHEQYF.

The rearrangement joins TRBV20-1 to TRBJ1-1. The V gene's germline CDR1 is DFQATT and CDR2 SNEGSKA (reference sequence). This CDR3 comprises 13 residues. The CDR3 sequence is CSARVEPNREAFF.

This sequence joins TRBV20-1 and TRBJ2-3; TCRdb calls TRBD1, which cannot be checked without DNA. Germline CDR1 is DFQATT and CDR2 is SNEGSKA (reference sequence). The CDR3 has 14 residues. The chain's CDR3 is CSARESRGTDTQYF.

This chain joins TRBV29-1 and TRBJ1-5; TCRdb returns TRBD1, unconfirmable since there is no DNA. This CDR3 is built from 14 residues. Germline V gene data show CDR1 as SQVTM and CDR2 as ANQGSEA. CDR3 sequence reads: CSVSQGASNQPQHF.

The CDR3 here is CASSGIGTGGGYTF. This sequence joins TRBV25-1 and TRBJ1-2; checking the TCRdb D call of TRBD1 is not possible without DNA. This CDR3 region has 14 residues. CDR1 and CDR2 (germline): MGHDK, SYGVNS.

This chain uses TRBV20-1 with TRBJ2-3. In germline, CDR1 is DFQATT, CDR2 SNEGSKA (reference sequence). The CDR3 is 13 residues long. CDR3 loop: CSASGLASDTQYF.

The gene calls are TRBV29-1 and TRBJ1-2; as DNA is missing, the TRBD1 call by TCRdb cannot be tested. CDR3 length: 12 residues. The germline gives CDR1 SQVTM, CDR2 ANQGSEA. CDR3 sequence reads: CSGEDRNYGYTF.

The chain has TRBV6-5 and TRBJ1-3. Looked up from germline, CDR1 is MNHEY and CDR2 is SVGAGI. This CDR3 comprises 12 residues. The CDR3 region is CASSSDGNTIYF.

CDR3 loop: CSALKAETQYF. The chain couples TRBV20-1 to TRBJ2-5. The CDR3 consists of 11 residues. CDR1 and CDR2 (germline): DFQATT, SNEGSKA (reference sequence).

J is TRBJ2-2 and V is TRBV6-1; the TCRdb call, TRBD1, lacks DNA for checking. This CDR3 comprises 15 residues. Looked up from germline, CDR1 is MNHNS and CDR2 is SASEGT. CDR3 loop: CASSGGRSNTGELFF.

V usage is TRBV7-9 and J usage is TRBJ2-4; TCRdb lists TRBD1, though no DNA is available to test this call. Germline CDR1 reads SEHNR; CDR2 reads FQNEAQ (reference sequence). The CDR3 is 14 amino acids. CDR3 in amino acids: CASSLGATKNIQYF.

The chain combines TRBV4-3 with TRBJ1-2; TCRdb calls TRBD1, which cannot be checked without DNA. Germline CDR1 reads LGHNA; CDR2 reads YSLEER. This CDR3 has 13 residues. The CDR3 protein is CASSQESGAPSTF.

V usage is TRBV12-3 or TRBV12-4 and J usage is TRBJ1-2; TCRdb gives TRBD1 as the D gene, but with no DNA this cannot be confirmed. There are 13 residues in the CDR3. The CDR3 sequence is CASSSSGSYGYTF.

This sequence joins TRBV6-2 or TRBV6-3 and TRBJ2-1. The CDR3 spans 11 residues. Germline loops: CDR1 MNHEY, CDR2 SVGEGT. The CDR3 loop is CASTHGVEQFF.

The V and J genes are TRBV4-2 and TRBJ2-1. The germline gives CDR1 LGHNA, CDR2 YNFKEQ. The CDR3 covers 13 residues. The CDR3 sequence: CASSTGPSNEQFF.

CDR3 in amino acids: CSASLLSAVSNEQFF. V and J are TRBV20-1 and TRBJ2-1. This CDR3 comprises 15 residues. CDR1 DFQATT and CDR2 SNEGSKA come from the germline V gene (reference sequence).

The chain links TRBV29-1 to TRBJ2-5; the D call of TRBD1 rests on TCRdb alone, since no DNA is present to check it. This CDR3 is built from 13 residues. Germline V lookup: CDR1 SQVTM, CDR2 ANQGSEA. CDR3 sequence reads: CSGGTARVETQYF.

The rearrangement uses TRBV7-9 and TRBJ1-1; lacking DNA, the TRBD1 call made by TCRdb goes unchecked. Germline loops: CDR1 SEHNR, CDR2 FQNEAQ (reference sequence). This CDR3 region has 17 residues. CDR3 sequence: CASSLGAGRGRSTEAFF. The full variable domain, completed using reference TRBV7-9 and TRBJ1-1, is DTGVSQNPRHKITKRGQNVTFRCDPISEHNRLYWYRQTLGQGPEFLTYFQNEAQLEKSRLLSDRFSAERPKGSFSTLEIQRTEQGDSAMYLCASSLGAGRGRSTEAFFGQGTRLTVV.

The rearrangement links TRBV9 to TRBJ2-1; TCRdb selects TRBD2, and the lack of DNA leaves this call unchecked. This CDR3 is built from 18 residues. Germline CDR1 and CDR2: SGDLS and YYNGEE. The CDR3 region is CASSGPGLAGVSYNEQFF.

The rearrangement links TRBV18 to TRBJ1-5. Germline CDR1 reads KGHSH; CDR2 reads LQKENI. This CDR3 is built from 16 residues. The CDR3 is CASSPSGAGTNQPQHF. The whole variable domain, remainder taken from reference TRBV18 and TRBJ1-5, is NAGVMQNPRHLVRRRGQEARLRCSPMKGHSHVYWYRQLPEEGLKFMVYLQKENIIDESGMPKERFSAEFPKEGPSILRIQQVVRGDSAAYFCASSPSGAGTNQPQHFGDGTRLSIL.